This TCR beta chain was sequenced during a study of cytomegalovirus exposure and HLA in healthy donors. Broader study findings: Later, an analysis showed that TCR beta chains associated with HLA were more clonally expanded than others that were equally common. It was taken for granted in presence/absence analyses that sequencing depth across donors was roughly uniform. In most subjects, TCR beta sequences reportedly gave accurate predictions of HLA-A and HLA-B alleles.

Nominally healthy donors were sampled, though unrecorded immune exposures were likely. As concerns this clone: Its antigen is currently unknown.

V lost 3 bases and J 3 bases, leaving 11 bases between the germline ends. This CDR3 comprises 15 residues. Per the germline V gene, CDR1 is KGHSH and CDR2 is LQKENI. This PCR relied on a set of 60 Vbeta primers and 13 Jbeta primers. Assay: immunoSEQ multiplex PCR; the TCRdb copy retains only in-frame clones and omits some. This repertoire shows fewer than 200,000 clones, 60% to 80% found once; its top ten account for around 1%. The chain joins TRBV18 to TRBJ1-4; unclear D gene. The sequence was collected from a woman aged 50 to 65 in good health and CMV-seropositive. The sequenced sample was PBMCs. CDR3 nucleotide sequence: TGTGCCAGCTCACCGGGTCAGACTTCTAATGAAAAACTGTTTTTT. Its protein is CASSPGQTSNEKLFF. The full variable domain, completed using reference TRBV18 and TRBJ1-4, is NAGVMQNPRHLVRRRGQEARLRCSPMKGHSHVYWYRQLPEEGLKFMVYLQKENIIDESGMPKERFSAEFPKEGPSILRIQQVVRGDSAAYFCASSPGQTSNEKLFFGSGTQLSVL.